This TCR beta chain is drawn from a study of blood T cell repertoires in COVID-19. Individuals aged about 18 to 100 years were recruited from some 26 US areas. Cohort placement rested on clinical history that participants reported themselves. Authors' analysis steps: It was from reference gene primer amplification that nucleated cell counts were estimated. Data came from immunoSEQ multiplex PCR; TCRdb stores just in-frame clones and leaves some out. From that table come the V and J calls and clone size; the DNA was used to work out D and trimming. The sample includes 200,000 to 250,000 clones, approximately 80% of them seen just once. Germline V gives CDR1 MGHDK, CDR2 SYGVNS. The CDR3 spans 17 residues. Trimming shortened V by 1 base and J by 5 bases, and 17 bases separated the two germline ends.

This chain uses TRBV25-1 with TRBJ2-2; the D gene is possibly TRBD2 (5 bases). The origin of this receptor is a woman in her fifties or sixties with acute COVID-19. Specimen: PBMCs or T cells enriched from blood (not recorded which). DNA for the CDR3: TGTGCCAGCAGTGAATTCGGGATACGGATTTGGACCGGGGAGCTGTTTTTT. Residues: CASSEFGIRIWTGELFF.